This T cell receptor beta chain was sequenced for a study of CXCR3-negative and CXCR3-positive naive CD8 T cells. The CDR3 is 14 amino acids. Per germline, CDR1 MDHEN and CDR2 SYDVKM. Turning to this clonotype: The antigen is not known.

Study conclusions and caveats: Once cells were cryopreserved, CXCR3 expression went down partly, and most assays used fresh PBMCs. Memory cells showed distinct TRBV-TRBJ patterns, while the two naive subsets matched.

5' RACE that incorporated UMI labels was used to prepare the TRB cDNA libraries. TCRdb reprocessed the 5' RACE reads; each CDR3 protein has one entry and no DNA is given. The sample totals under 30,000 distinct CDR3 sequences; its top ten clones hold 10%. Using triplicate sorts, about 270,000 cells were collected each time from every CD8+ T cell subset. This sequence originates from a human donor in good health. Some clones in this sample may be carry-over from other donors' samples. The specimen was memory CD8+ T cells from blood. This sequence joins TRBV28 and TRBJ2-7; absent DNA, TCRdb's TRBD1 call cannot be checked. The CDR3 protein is CASRQTGGGNEQYF.